A selection of T cell receptor beta chains follows, all from one sample in a study of preoperative IRX-2 immunotherapy in early breast cancer. Here immunoSEQ multiplex PCR was the method, and the copy in TCRdb shows in-frame clones only, minus some. This table has 40,000 or so clones, about 94% appearing once. The starting material was tumor tissue, obtained after IRX-2 immunotherapy. The receptors were gathered from a human donor with breast cancer. The CDR3 runs from the conserved cysteine through the conserved F or W. The order of the fields is clone size, J gene, V gene, CDR3 protein. Clone size is shown for a subset of rows, as once, few, many or a class of expanded clone.

clone size: few; J gene: TRBJ1-6; V gene: TRBV7-9; CDR3 protein: CASSFDSPLHF
clone size: -; J gene: TRBJ2-5; V gene: TRBV5-1; CDR3 protein: CASSKGLAGGETQYF
clone size: -; J gene: TRBJ1-6; V gene: TRBV5-8; CDR3 protein: CASSSRTVRVPLHF
clone size: -; J gene: TRBJ2-1; V gene: TRBV29-1; CDR3 protein: CSVQREWPYNEQFF
clone size: -; J gene: TRBJ1-5; V gene: TRBV18; CDR3 protein: CASSQYTSNQPQHF
clone size: -; J gene: TRBJ1-5; V gene: TRBV19; CDR3 protein: CASTVWKGGGNQPQHF
clone size: -; J gene: TRBJ1-5; V gene: TRBV30; CDR3 protein: CAWSPTGLSPQHF
clone size: once; J gene: TRBJ2-7; V gene: TRBV2; CDR3 protein: CASGGQGRSYEQYF
clone size: -; J gene: TRBJ2-7; V gene: TRBV7-6; CDR3 protein: CASSFRDYEQYF
clone size: -; J gene: TRBJ1-1; V gene: TRBV9; CDR3 protein: CASSVDRTGANTEAFF
clone size: -; J gene: TRBJ1-3; V gene: TRBV7-2; CDR3 protein: CASSFFTGYSGNTIYF
clone size: -; J gene: TRBJ1-2; V gene: TRBV19; CDR3 protein: CASSDRGRANYGYTF
clone size: -; J gene: TRBJ2-3; V gene: TRBV19; CDR3 protein: CASSITRQGADTQYF
clone size: -; J gene: TRBJ2-7; V gene: TRBV21-1; CDR3 protein: CASSPPAYEQYF
clone size: -; J gene: TRBJ2-5; V gene: TRBV5-6; CDR3 protein: CASSDYSGGIQETQYF
clone size: few; J gene: TRBJ2-1; V gene: TRBV14; CDR3 protein: CASSRREALAGSNEQFF
clone size: -; J gene: TRBJ2-7; V gene: TRBV10-3; CDR3 protein: CAISELGPQEQYF